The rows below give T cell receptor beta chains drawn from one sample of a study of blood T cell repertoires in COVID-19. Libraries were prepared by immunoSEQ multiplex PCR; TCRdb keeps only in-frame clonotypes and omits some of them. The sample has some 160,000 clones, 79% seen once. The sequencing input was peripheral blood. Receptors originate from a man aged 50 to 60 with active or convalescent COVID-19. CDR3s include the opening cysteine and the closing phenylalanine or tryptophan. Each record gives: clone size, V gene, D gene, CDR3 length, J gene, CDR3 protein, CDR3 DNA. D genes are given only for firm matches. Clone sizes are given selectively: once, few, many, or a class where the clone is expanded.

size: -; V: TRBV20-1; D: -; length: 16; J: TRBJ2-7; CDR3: CSASRVEDWTAYEQYF; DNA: TGCAGTGCTAGTAGAGTGGAGGACTGGACGGCCTACGAGCAGTACTTC
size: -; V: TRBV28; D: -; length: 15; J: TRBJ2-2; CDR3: CASSFTRNRAGELFF; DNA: TGTGCCAGCAGTTTTACAAGGAATCGGGCCGGGGAGCTGTTTTTT
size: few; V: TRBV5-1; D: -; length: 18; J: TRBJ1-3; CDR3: CASSLETPRGYSGNTIYF; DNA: TGCGCCAGCAGCTTGGAAACCCCCAGGGGATACTCTGGAAACACCATATATTTT
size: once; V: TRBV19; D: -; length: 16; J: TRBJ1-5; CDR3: CASSIWRASRNQPQHF; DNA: TGTGCCAGTAGTATCTGGAGGGCCAGCCGCAATCAGCCCCAGCATTTT
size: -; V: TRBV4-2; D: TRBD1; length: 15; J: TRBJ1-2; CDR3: CASSQIGGQGAGYTF; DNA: TGTGCCAGCAGCCAGATCGGAGGGCAGGGGGCTGGCTACACCTTC
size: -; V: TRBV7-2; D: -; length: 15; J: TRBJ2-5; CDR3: CASSLDHYPQETQYF; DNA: TGTGCCAGCAGCCTAGACCACTACCCCCAAGAGACCCAGTACTTC
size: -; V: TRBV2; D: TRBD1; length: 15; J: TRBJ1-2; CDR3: CASRPTGTAGYGYTF; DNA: TGTGCCAGCAGACCCACCGGGACAGCAGGCTATGGCTACACCTTC
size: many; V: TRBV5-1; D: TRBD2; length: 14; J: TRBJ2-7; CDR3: CASRSGTSGYEQYF; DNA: TGCGCCAGCAGGTCCGGGACTAGCGGGTACGAGCAGTACTTC
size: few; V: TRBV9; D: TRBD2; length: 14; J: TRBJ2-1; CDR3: CASSVTSGMSEQFF; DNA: TGTGCCAGCAGCGTAACTAGCGGGATGAGTGAGCAGTTCTTC
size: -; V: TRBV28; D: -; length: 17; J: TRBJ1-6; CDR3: CASSLERASSYNSPLHF; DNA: TGTGCCAGCAGTTTGGAGAGGGCCAGCTCCTATAATTCACCCCTCCACTTT
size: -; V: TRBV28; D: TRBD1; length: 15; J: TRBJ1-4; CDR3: CASSHSGTENEKLFF; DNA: TGTGCCAGCAGTCATTCCGGGACAGAGAATGAAAAACTGTTTTTT
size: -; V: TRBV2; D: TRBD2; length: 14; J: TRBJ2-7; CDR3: CASSETSGSSEQYF; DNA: TGTGCCAGCAGTGAGACTAGCGGGAGTAGTGAGCAGTACTTC
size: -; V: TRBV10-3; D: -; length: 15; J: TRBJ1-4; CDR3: CAISESGQSNEKLFF; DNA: TGTGCCATCAGTGAGTCGGGACAAAGTAATGAAAAACTGTTTTTT
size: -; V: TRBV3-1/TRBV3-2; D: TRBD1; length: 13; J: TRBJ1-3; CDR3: CASSGGSGNTIYF; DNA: TGTGCCAGCTCAGGGGGTTCTGGAAACACCATATATTTT
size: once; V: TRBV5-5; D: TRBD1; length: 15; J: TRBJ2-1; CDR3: CASSTGTGGYNEQFF; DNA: TGTGCCAGCAGCACCGGGACAGGGGGATACAATGAGCAGTTCTTC
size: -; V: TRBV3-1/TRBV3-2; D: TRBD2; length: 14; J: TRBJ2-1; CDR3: CASSQGGTTGEQFF; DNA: TGTGCCAGCAGCCAAGGCGGGACTACGGGTGAGCAGTTCTTC
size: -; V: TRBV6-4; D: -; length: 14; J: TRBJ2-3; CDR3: CASSEGALTDTQYF; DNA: TGTGCCAGCAGTGAGGGGGCTCTCACAGATACGCAGTATTTT
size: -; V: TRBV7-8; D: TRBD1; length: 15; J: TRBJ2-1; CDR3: CASSLGAGTGNEQFF; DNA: TGTGCCAGCAGCTTAGGAGCCGGGACAGGGAATGAGCAGTTCTTC
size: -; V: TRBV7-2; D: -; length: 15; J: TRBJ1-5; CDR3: CASSLAGERNQPQHF; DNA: TGTGCCAGCAGCTTAGCCGGGGAAAGGAATCAGCCCCAGCATTTT
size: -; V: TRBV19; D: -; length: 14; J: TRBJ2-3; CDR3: CASSIPSPQNTQYF; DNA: TGTGCCAGTAGTATACCCTCCCCACAAAATACGCAGTATTTT
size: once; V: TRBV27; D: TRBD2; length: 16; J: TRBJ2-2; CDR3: CASSSPSGPRGGELFF; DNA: TGTGCCAGCAGTTCACCTAGCGGGCCCCGCGGCGGGGAGCTGTTTTTT
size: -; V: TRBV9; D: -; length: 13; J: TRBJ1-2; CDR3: CASSVVAGPGYTF; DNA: TGTGCCAGCAGCGTAGTGGCAGGGCCGGGTTACACCTTC
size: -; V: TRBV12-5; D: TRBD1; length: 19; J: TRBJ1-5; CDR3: CASGRDRDSGTSSNQPQHF; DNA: TGTGCTAGTGGTCGGGACCGGGACAGCGGTACTTCTAGCAATCAGCCCCAGCATTTT
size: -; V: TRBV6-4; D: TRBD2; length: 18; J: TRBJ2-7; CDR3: CASSVVLAGELLLGEQYF; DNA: TGTGCCAGCAGTGTGGTCCTAGCGGGAGAACTCCTCCTCGGCGAGCAGTACTTC
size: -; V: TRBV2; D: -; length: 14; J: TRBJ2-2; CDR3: CATSGQRNTGELFF; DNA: TGTGCCACCTCCGGACAGCGGAACACCGGGGAGCTGTTTTTT
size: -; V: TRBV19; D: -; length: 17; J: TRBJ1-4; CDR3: CASSTVRGWKGGEKLFF; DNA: TGTGCCAGTAGTACCGTAAGAGGGTGGAAAGGTGGAGAAAAACTGTTTTTT
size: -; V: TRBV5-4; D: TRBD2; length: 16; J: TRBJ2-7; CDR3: CASSFISGRGAYEQYF; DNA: TGTGCCAGCAGCTTCATTAGCGGGAGGGGGGCCTACGAGCAGTACTTC
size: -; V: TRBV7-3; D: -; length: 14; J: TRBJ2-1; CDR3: CASSFRSGLNEQFF; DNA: TGTGCCAGCAGCTTTCGTAGCGGCCTAAATGAGCAGTTCTTC
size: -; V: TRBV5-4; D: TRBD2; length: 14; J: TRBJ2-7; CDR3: CASSLGGGSYEQYF; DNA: TGTGCCAGCAGCTTGGGGGGGGGTTCCTACGAGCAGTACTTC
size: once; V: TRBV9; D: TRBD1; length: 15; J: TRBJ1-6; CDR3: CASSVEQGAHSPLHF; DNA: TGTGCCAGCAGCGTAGAGCAGGGGGCTCATTCACCCCTCCACTTT
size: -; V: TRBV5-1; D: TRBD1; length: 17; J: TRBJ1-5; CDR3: CASSPGSGTGGNQPQHF; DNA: TGCGCCAGCAGCCCCGGATCCGGGACAGGGGGCAATCAGCCCCAGCATTTT
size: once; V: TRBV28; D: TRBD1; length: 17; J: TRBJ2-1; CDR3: CASSFSSGQGTGNEQFF; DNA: TGTGCCAGCAGTTTTTCTTCGGGACAGGGTACAGGCAATGAGCAGTTCTTC
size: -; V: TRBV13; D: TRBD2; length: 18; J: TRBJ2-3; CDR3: CASSLVLAGLQLTDTQYF; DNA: TGTGCCAGCAGCTTAGTACTAGCGGGTCTACAGCTCACAGATACGCAGTATTTT
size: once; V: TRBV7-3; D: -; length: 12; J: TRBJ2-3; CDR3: CASSSRADTQYF; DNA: TGTGCCAGCAGCTCCCGAGCAGATACGCAGTATTTT
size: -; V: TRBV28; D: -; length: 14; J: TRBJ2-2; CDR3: CASRYIQGSGELFF; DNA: TGTGCCAGCAGATATATCCAGGGGTCCGGGGAGCTGTTTTTT
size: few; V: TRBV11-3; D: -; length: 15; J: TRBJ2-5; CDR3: CASSLRGQYQETQYF; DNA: TGTGCCAGCAGCCTTAGGGGCCAGTACCAAGAGACCCAGTACTTC
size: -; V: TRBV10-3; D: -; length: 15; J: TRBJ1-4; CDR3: CAISESRRVGEKLFF; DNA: TGTGCCATCAGTGAGTCCCGACGGGTAGGAGAAAAACTGTTTTTT
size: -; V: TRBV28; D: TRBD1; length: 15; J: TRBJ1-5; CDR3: CASSLRGQGGQPQHF; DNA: TGTGCCAGCAGTTTACGGGGACAGGGAGGACAGCCCCAGCATTTT
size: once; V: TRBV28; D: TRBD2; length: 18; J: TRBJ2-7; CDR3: CASSLGRRGSGSVQEQYF; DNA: TGTGCCAGCAGTTTGGGTCGAAGGGGTAGCGGGAGTGTGCAAGAGCAGTACTTC
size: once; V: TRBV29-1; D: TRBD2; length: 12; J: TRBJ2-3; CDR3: CSAQTSAPPQYF; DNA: TGCAGCGCACAAACTAGCGCCCCACCGCAGTATTTT
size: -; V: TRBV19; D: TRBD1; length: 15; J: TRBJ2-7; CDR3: CASSPQGTSSYEQYF; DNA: TGTGCCAGTTCTCCACAGGGGACGAGCTCCTACGAGCAGTACTTC
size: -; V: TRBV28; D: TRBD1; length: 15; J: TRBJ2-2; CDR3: CASRKGQGHTGELFF; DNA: TGTGCCAGCAGAAAGGGACAGGGACACACCGGGGAGCTGTTTTTT
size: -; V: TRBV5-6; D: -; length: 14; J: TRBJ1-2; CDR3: CASSPLGGHYGYTF; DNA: TGTGCCAGCAGCCCCCTTGGCGGCCACTATGGCTACACCTTC
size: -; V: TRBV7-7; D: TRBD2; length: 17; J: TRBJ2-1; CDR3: CASSPALTSGRAYEQFF; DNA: TGTGCTAGCAGCCCTGCTCTGACTAGCGGGAGGGCATATGAGCAGTTCTTC
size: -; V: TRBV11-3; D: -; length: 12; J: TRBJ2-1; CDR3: CASSRDYNEQFF; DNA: TGTGCCAGCAGCCGGGACTACAATGAGCAGTTCTTC